The 20 T cell receptor beta chains below come from one sample, sequenced in a study of radiotherapy plus CTLA-4 blockade in lung cancer. Repertoires were generated with immunoSEQ multiplex PCR, while TCRdb's copy carries only in-frame clones and drops some. The sample records approximately 89,000 clones, roughly four fifths being singletons. Sample: peripheral blood, taken from a patient treated with radiotherapy plus ipilimumab. The receptors come from a human donor with non-small cell lung cancer that progressed on radiotherapy plus ipilimumab.

V and J are TRBV4-2 and TRBJ2-2, with D possibly TRBD2 on 6 matching bases. V was trimmed by 0 bases and J by 6 bases, leaving 14 bases between them. The germline V gene has CDR1 LGHNA and CDR2 YNFKEQ. This CDR3 is built from 16 residues. CDR3 DNA: TGTGCCAGCAGCCAAGATGGAACGGGAGTCCCCGGGGAGCTGTTTTTT. It is translated as CASSQDGTGVPGELFF.

The rearrangement joins TRBV7-2 to TRBJ2-7, with 9 bases matching TRBD1. The germline V gene has CDR1 SGHTA and CDR2 FQGNSA. There are 15 residues in the CDR3. V was clipped by 7 bases and J by 0 bases; unmatched bases: 7. In nucleotides, the CDR3 is TGTGCCAGCACTTTCGGACAGGGGATCTCCTACGAGCAGTACTTC. Translating it yields CASTFGQGISYEQYF.

This clone was observed once. The gene calls are TRBV6-5 and TRBJ1-1, with 7 bases aligning to TRBD1. The V and J ends lost 2 bases and 3 bases, in that order; junction bases with no gene match: 0. From germline, CDR1 is MNHEY and CDR2 SVGAGI. The CDR3 length is 13 residues. CDR3 protein: CASSYTGDTEAFF. The CDR3 DNA follows: TGTGCCAGCAGTTACACAGGGGACACTGAAGCTTTCTTT.

The genes are TRBV19 and TRBJ1-5; no firm D call. The germline V gene encodes CDR1 LNHDA and CDR2 SQIVND (reference sequence). This CDR3 is 14 amino acids long. Trimming cost V 1 base and J 6 bases, with 10 bases left between them. CDR3 bases: TGTGCCAGTAGTATAGTAATCCCGGGTCAGCCCCAGCATTTT. Translating gives CASSIVIPGQPQHF.

The chain employs TRBV9 and TRBJ1-2; D is perhaps TRBD1 (6 bases). The CDR3 covers 13 residues. Deletions cut 3 bases from V and 5 bases from J, with 11 bases between. CDR1 is SGDLS, CDR2 YYNGEE, per germline. The CDR3, as DNA: TGTGCCAGCAGCGCCGGGGGCTCGTATGGCTACACCTTC. This translates into CASSAGGSYGYTF. Supplemented by reference TRBV9 and TRBJ1-2, the full variable domain reads DSGVTQTPKHLITATGQRVTLRCSPRSGDLSVYWYQQSLDQGLQFLIQYYNGEERAKGNILERFSAQQFPDLHSELNLSSLELGDSALYFCASSAGGSYGYTFGSGTRLTVV.

Points on this clone: The sample contains more than one DNA sequence encoding this CDR3. The V and J genes are TRBV28 and TRBJ1-2; TRBD1 might be the D (5 bases). Germline lookup yields CDR1 MDHEN and CDR2 SYDVKM. V dropped 2 bases and J dropped 2 bases, with 9 bases sitting between them. This CDR3 comprises 14 residues. The CDR3 sequence: CASSLGAGNYGYTF. In DNA, the CDR3 is TGTGCCAGCAGTTTAGGGGCGGGAAACTATGGCTACACCTTC.

The chain has TRBV5-4 and TRBJ1-4; tentatively, D is TRBD1 (5 bases). Deletions cut 1 base from V and 4 bases from J, with 8 bases between. Germline assignment: CDR1 SGHNT and CDR2 YYREEE (reference sequence). This CDR3 comprises 14 residues. CDR3 loop: CASSLQGDNEKLFF. DNA for the CDR3: TGTGCCAGCAGCTTGCAGGGAGATAATGAAAAACTGTTTTTT.

The chain employs TRBV19 and TRBJ1-2; 8 nucleotides align to TRBD1. CDR1 and CDR2 (germline): LNHDA, SQIVND (reference sequence). The CDR3 is 14 residues long. V was pared by 2 bases and J by 3 bases, with 2 bases of the junction left unmatched. In DNA, the CDR3 is TGTGCCAGTAGTATATCACAGGGGGACTATGGCTACACCTTC. Encoded protein: CASSISQGDYGYTF. Full variable domain (remainder filled in from reference TRBV19 and TRBJ1-2): DGGITQSPKYLFRKEGQNVTLSCEQNLNHDAMYWYRQDPGQGLRLIYYSQIVNDFQKGDIAEGYSVSREKKESFPLTVTSAQKNPTAFYLCASSISQGDYGYTFGSGTRLTVV.

The genes are TRBV28 and TRBJ2-2; tentatively, D is TRBD1 (5 bases). This CDR3 contains 14 residues. Germline V gene data show CDR1 as MDHEN and CDR2 as SYDVKM. V was clipped by 7 bases and J by 4 bases, with 13 bases between them. Here the CDR3 reads CASNRAGRTGELFF. Here the CDR3 DNA reads TGTGCCAGCAATCGGGCAGGGCGCACCGGGGAGCTGTTTTTT.

The CDR3 region has the DNA TGTGCCAGCAGCTTAGGCGTCGCGGGAGGCCGGTTCTTC. Translating gives CASSLGVAGGRFF. This chain uses TRBV11-1 with TRBJ2-1; 8 nucleotides match TRBD2. The junction had 8 bases not matched to a gene; V was cut back by 1 base and J by 15 bases. The CDR3 length is 13 residues. Germline CDR1 reads SGHAT; CDR2 reads FQDESV (reference sequence).

Turning to this clone: An end of the junction differs from the germline gene, which may be a read error. The sample contains more than one DNA sequence encoding this CDR3. The V gene is TRBV11-2, the J gene TRBJ2-3; the D gene could be TRBD1 or TRBD2 (5 bases each). The CDR3 totals 14 residues. The V gene's germline CDR1 is SGHAT and CDR2 FQNNGV. The CDR3 spells CASSLSGAGDTQYF. CDR3 coding DNA: TGCGCCAGCAGCCTATCCGGGGCGGGAGATACGCAGTATTTT.

The rearrangement uses TRBV30 and TRBJ2-7, with TRBD2 as a possible D gene (6 bases). Per the germline V gene, CDR1 is GTSNPN and CDR2 is SVGIG (reference sequence). The CDR3 length is 14 residues. V was pared by 4 bases and J by 11 bases, with 24 bases between. The DNA for the CDR3 is TGTGCCTGGACCCGGGGGATTAGCGGAACAGGAAAGTACTTC. This codes for CAWTRGISGTGKYF.

This chain uses TRBV4-2 with TRBJ1-5, with TRBD1 identical over 9 bases. Germline CDR1 LGHNA, CDR2 YNFKEQ. The CDR3 covers 17 residues. The ends lost 3 bases at V and 6 bases at J; junction bases unmatched: 12. The CDR3, as DNA: TGTGCCAGCAGCCAGTCGTTAGGACAGGGGCCTTTTCAGCCCCAGCATTTT. Amino acids: CASSQSLGQGPFQPQHF.

CDR3 amino acids: CASSQVGGSYEQYF. The DNA for the CDR3 is TGTGCCAGCAGCCAAGTAGGCGGGAGTTACGAGCAGTACTTC. The chain has TRBV7-2 and TRBJ2-7; 7 nucleotides align to TRBD2. Trimming at V came to 5 bases and at J to 4 bases, leaving 8 bases not matched to a gene. CDR3 length equals 14 residues. Germline V gives CDR1 SGHTA, CDR2 FQGNSA.

The chain has TRBV30 and TRBJ1-5; the D gene is possibly TRBD1 (6 bases). CDR3 length: 15 amino acids. Between the trimmed V and J ends, which lost 3 bases and 4 bases, there was a span of 16 bases. Germline V lookup: CDR1 GTSNPN, CDR2 SVGIG (reference sequence). The CDR3 region has the DNA TGTGCCTGGAGCCACTACAGGGAACCTAATCAGCCCCAGCATTTT. As protein: CAWSHYREPNQPQHF.

Comments on this clone: Its ends do not fully match the called genes, so a read error is possible. The V and J genes are TRBV13 and TRBJ1-5, with 8 bases that match TRBD1. This CDR3 contains 14 residues. Looked up from germline, CDR1 is PRHDT and CDR2 is FYEKMQ (reference sequence). In DNA form, the CDR3 reads TGTGCCAGCAGCGTAGGACAGGGACAGGAGTCCCAGCATTTT. As protein: CASSVGQGQESQHF.

The rearrangement uses TRBV7-2 and TRBJ1-1; 11 nucleotides match TRBD1. Germline lookup yields CDR1 SGHTA and CDR2 FQGNSA. CDR3 length equals 14 residues. Trimming took 5 bases from V and 6 from J; bases not matched to a gene: 5. Written as DNA, the CDR3 is TGTGCCAGCAGCCAGGACAGGGGGCGGGCTGAAGCTTTCTTT. Its translation is CASSQDRGRAEAFF.

The genes are TRBV19 and TRBJ1-2, with a weak D call TRBD1 (5 bases). The length of the CDR3 is 12 residues. Germline CDR1 is LNHDA and CDR2 is SQIVND (reference sequence). Trimming took 3 bases from V and 5 from J, leaving 7 bases between them. The DNA of the CDR3 is TGTGCCAGTAGTATCCAGGGTTATGGCTACACCTTC. Protein sequence: CASSIQGYGYTF. Variable domain in full (rest from reference TRBV19 and TRBJ1-2): DGGITQSPKYLFRKEGQNVTLSCEQNLNHDAMYWYRQDPGQGLRLIYYSQIVNDFQKGDIAEGYSVSREKKESFPLTVTSAQKNPTAFYLCASSIQGYGYTFGSGTRLTVV.

There are a few counts of this clone. The sample carries other DNA sequences with the same CDR3. V gene TRBV5-4 combines with J gene TRBJ2-4; D tentatively fits TRBD1 or TRBD2 (5 bases each). The CDR3 extends over 14 amino acids. V was clipped by 0 bases and J by 2 bases, with 6 bases between them. Germline V gene data show CDR1 as SGHNT and CDR2 as YYREEE (reference sequence). The chain's CDR3 is CASSLGGTKNIQYF. CDR3 DNA sequence: TGTGCCAGCAGCTTGGGGGGGACCAAAAACATTCAGTACTTC.

This clone was detected once. The genes are TRBV28 and TRBJ1-5; D is perhaps TRBD1 (5 bases). The CDR3 totals 15 residues. The germline CDR1 and CDR2 sequences are MDHEN and SYDVKM. V was clipped by 6 bases and J by 5 bases, with 17 bases between them. Here the CDR3 DNA reads TGTGCCAGCAGACCCGGGACCGGGTCACATCAGCCCCAGCATTTT. It yields the protein CASRPGTGSHQPQHF.